This T cell receptor (beta chain) comes out of a study of cytomegalovirus exposure and HLA in healthy donors (dated by TCRdb to 2016 to 2017). Study-level background: In an earlier analysis of under 600 of the donors, approximately 260 Gb of sequence data and about 110 million unique TCR beta sequences from about 190 million T cells were reported. The genetic ancestry cluster associated with self-reported Caucasian donors included 81% of the 300 to 450 genotyped donors. To decide whether each TCR beta V gene segment behaved as functional or pseudogenic, an earlier analysis of over 500 of the donors relied on high-throughput TCR beta sequencing. A handful of DR-DQ haplotypes were handled as single units for association and clustering because linkage in the cohort was strong. Roughly 320 gigabases of sequencing data and around 80 million unique TCR sequences made up an early release that covered some 640 HLA-typed donors. To predict cytomegalovirus infection status, the study combined high-throughput TCR immunosequencing, statistical association of individual TCRs with disease status, and machine learning. In the later analysis, no new phenotypic data were used to find candidate immune exposures; instead, reliance was placed on TCR beta sequences and their occurrence across donors. Typing coverage differed by locus: A, B, C, DRB1 and DQB1 were typed in about 620-640 donors, DQA1 in 522, DPA1 in 600 to 610, and DPB1 in roughly 450. Every discovery cohort repertoire had been produced on one sequencing platform. In addition to the first cohort of several hundred subjects, a separate validation cohort of approximately 130 different subjects was used. On average, around 230,000 unique TCR beta nucleotide sequences were sequenced per donor among some 420 genotyped donors of the cohort, with roughly 18% of those sequences being non-productive. Genome-wide SNP genotypes for about 65% of the 666 donors were used in a later genetic analysis, which treated that subset as a discovery cohort. The T cell repertoires of around 670 subjects were profiled by immunosequencing and related to cytomegalovirus serostatus. HLA typing covered class I and class II loci at four-digit resolution. Donor age, sex, ethnicity and CMV serostatus were collected together with the repertoire data. The study aimed to test whether signatures of past pathogen exposure could be identified by cataloging public T cell receptors. A later analysis re-analyzed previously published TCR beta repertoires from roughly 630 donors and added high-resolution HLA genotyping to study TCR occurrence patterns. Study-wide findings and limitations: Correlated functional status among segregating V segments might be attributable to linkage disequilibrium, but an unknown experimental factor could not be ruled out. According to a later analysis, parvovirus B19, influenza, CMV and Epstein-Barr virus appeared linked to several top co-occurrence clusters. The classifier was reported to diagnose cytomegalovirus status with high specificity and sensitivity in both the original and validation cohorts. A cluster of highly shared sequence variants was judged likely to be a technical artifact of the sequencing pipeline. This cohort had only TCR beta chains sequenced, and the lack of alpha or paired-chain data limited which features could be detected. According to the authors, the approach could potentially be generalized to other disease states and immunological phenotypes. The study gave a list of under 200 TCR beta chains associated with cytomegalovirus. In a later analysis, the rate of TCR association differed among HLA loci, with DRB1 alleles having the most associated TCRs and HLA-C alleles having the fewest. In a later analysis, HLA-associated TCR beta chains showed more clonal expansion and lower generation probabilities than non-associated chains that were equally common. A few of the identified cytomegalovirus-associated TCR beta chains were confirmed in vitro to be specific for cytomegalovirus antigens. Across donors, most TCR sequences were observed very rarely, whereas some public TCRs were present in many individuals. Because counts were too low, seventeen rarely observed V segments, including chromosome 9 orphons, were left out of the earlier analysis of some 600 of the donors. Broadly in line with IMGT annotations, most TCR beta V segments showed up in productive rearrangements about 87% or about 30% of the time in an earlier analysis of around 550 of the donors. A later analysis found that most CMV-associated TCR beta chains appeared HLA-restricted, with HLA associations seemingly driven largely by CMV exposure. In a later genetic analysis, a missense DCLRE1C variant was associated with V-gene and J-gene trimming of TCR beta chains, and the association was replicated in an independent cohort. Because the 87-base-pair reads could not distinguish some IMGT-functional V segments, including TRBV6-2 and TRBV6-3, those segments were excluded. Compared with the roughly 700-donor mean, donors in an Asian-associated ancestry cluster had fewer N-insertions in productive TCRs, according to a later genetic analysis. A further reported finding was that TCR beta sequences accurately predicted the HLA-A and HLA-B alleles for most subjects in the first cohort. Assigning TCR associations to individual alleles was difficult when HLA alleles, especially DR and DQ, strongly co-occurred. Roughly uniform sequencing depth across donors was assumed in presence/absence analyses, although this assumption may not hold. At a false discovery rate of 0.05, a later analysis linked about 16,000 TCR beta sequences to specific HLA alleles. Because HLA typing was unavailable for some donors at each locus, only the typed subset was used in association tests. The only immune exposure information available for the cohort was CMV serostatus.

From its cysteine to its phenylalanine, the CDR3 spans 15 amino acids. Only the CDR3 DNA is retained, 45 bases long and in frame from the first base. CDR1 and CDR2, looked up from the germline V gene (reference sequence), are SGHNT and YYREEE. V drops 4 bases and J drops 6 bases, leaving 16 bases in between. In total, 630 or so healthy bone marrow donors made up the cohort. All cohort members were sampled while nominally healthy, although unrecorded immune exposures were likely present. The donor was CMV seronegative and belonged to the group of 350 to 400 seronegative cohort members. Each donor provided a peripheral blood sample, and peripheral blood mononuclear cells were used for TCR beta sequencing. Genomic DNA extraction from the blood cell samples was performed with the Qiagen DNeasy Blood Extraction Kit. Library creation used the immunoSEQ multiplex PCR assay. The multiplex PCR relied on a mix of 60 forward primers for TCR Vbeta segments and 13 reverse primers for TCR Jbeta segments. The CDR3 region of rearranged TCR beta genes was amplified from genomic DNA with a multiplex PCR assay. On the Illumina HiSeq System, the amplified TCR beta libraries were sequenced as 87-base-pair reads. The study's processing was this. A later analysis counted approximately 74 million unique TCR beta chains across the 666 repertoires, and 9.5 million to 11 million of these chains were shared by at least two donors. A nearest-neighbor algorithm error-corrected the raw reads and collapsed the reads into unique sequences, merging closely related sequences to remove PCR and sequencing errors. V, D and J gene segments were assigned by aligning CDR3 sequences to IMGT reference sequences. For a sequence to be retained, at least a six-nucleotide match to both a V gene segment and a J gene segment was required. Rearrangements were classified as productive when the CDR3 lacked stop codons and remained in frame with V and J, and all other rearrangements were classified as non-productive. Following IMGT convention, CDR3 was defined as the stretch from the second conserved V-encoded cysteine to the conserved J-encoded phenylalanine. The earlier analysis of about 590 of the donors excluded sequences that lacked an unambiguous match to a single V gene segment. An earlier analysis of 500 to 600 of the donors classified V segments as functional when productive rearrangements were above 56.7% and as segregating when the standard deviation between donors was above 5%. A statistical classification framework was developed to diagnose cytomegalovirus status using the catalog of TCR beta chain sequences. A later analysis assigned V and J genes by comparing TCR nucleotide sequences with IMGT/GENE-DB human TR gene sequences. Using the TCRdist pipeline, a later analysis assigned CDR3 sequences along with most-parsimonious VDJ recombination scenarios. In a later analysis, every TCR beta chain was defined by the combination of its CDR3 amino acid sequence and its V-gene family, and reads without a unique V-gene family were dropped. To address suspected cross-contamination and a sequencing artifact, a later analysis removed 450 to 700 highly shared, low-generation-probability nucleotide sequences. In a later analysis, a clonal expansion index for each public chain was calculated from normalized within-repertoire ranks of inferred template counts. In a later analysis, generation probabilities were computed using a VDJ recombination model fitted to out-of-frame rearrangements, and the results were checked against IGoR. In a later analysis, hypergeometric tests were used to score TCR-TCR, TCR-HLA and TCR-CMV co-occurrence, with a repertoire-size bias correction applied to TCR pairs. False discovery rates were estimated in a later analysis by permuting HLA or CMV assignments 20 times. In a later analysis, co-occurring TCRs were grouped with DBSCAN, and TCRdist sequence similarity was added when clustering was performed within HLA-allele-positive subsets. Co-occurrence clustering excluded repertoires with fewer than 30,000 or more than 120,000 public chains, plus five with anomalous nucleotide sharing. What TCRdb holds here is the immuneACCESS table cut down to in-frame rearrangements. Part of the clones is not present; checked against another copy, under half of the missing clones reflect an unresolved V gene, and the others are unexplained. V and J calls and clone size are those listed in that table; D and trimming were worked out from the DNA. A total of roughly 140,000 clones appear in this sample, around four fifths of them only once. The top ten clones comprise 2% to 2.5% of the sample.

Details on this clone: The antigen it binds to is not known. The input lacks base qualities; no much larger clone sits a single base away.

The receptor's source is a boy younger than 10 in good health and CMV-seronegative. The rearrangement joined TRBV5-4 to TRBJ2-2, with no D gene named confidently. Material for sequencing was PBMCs. The CDR3 loop reads CASSPSSLVPGELFF. The bases are TGTGCCAGCAGCCCCTCATCTTTAGTGCCCGGGGAGCTGTTTTTT.